The table lists the clone carrying this T cell receptor (beta chain) with many counts. MiXCR was run by TCRdb on the 5' RACE reads, yielding one entry per CDR3 protein. The repertoire has 87,000 or so distinct CDR3 sequences, around 3.5% of them found once; the top ten carry less than 3%. These data originate in a study of neurological immune-mediated disorders. The source is a woman aged 45-59 years with multiple sclerosis. The specimen sequenced was PBMCs.

CDR3 in DNA: TGTGCCAGCAGCTTAGTGGCTAGCGGGGGGGCCTTTCGTTCAGATACGCAGTATTTT. This translates into CASSLVASGGAFRSDTQYF. The J gene is TRBJ2-3, the V gene TRBV7-2, with 12 positions matching TRBD2. The J segment lost 4 bases and the V segment lost 1 base, leaving 12 bases of the junction unmatched. Germline CDR1 reads SGHTA; CDR2 reads FQGNSA. The CDR3 is 19 residues long.